This T cell receptor beta chain was identified in a study of T cell changes during pregnancy in multiple sclerosis. Trimming cost V 5 bases and J 0 bases, with 23 bases left between them. This CDR3 region has 19 residues. The germline V gene encodes CDR1 SGHAT and CDR2 FQNNGV. Method: immunoSEQ multiplex PCR; TCRdb's copy keeps in-frame clones and lacks some. The data show tens of thousands of clones, with approximately 86% seen just once and approximately 3.3% held by the top ten. The chain combines TRBV11-2 with TRBJ1-5; no clear D. The TCR sequence derives from a female donor with multiple sclerosis, enrolled in a pregnancy study. This specimen consisted of peripheral blood, obtained before pregnancy. This chain's CDR3 is CASSPVIRRRESSNQPQHF. The CDR3 nucleotides are TGTGCCAGCAGCCCGGTGATACGACGCCGGGAGTCTAGCAATCAGCCCCAGCATTTT.